This T cell receptor beta chain was documented in a study of tumor-infiltrating lymphocytes in localized non-small cell lung cancer. Whole-study findings and limits: IM1 and IM2 tumors showed no difference in T-cell fraction. Technical variation could not be separated from intratumor heterogeneity here.

Here immunoSEQ multiplex PCR was the method, and the copy in TCRdb shows in-frame clones only, minus some. The sample includes over 15,000 clones, approximately 69% of them seen just once. Concerning this clone: As yet, its antigen is unknown. The identical CDR3 is also encoded by other nucleotide sequences in the sample.

V shed 4 bases and J shed 0 bases, with 7 bases lying between them. CDR3 length: 14 residues. Germline-derived CDR1 and CDR2 are SNHLY and FYNNEI. The sequenced sample was lung tumor tissue. The source of this sequence is a human donor with non-small cell lung cancer. This sequence joins TRBV2 and TRBJ2-1; weak D call: TRBD1 (6 bases). CDR3 sequence: CASSVDSSYNEQFF. Here the CDR3 DNA reads TGTGCCAGCAGTGTGGACAGCTCCTACAATGAGCAGTTCTTC.